This TCR beta chain was sequenced in a study of blood T cell repertoires in COVID-19. Residents of 24 US areas, aged roughly 18 to 95 years, made up the participants. Cohort assignment relied on participant-reported clinical history. Here immunoSEQ multiplex PCR was the method, and the copy in TCRdb shows in-frame clones only, minus some. The data show roughly 160,000 clones, 87% seen once. Germline CDR1 MDHEN, CDR2 SYDVKM. V was trimmed by 8 bases and J by 1 base, leaving 17 bases between them. This CDR3 region has 15 residues. The rearrangement links TRBV28 to TRBJ1-1; D is ambiguous. The sequenced sample was PBMCs or T cells enriched from blood (not recorded which). The clonotype was recovered from a woman in her forties or fifties who had recovered from COVID-19. CDR3 bases: TGTGCCAGCCCGAGGGAAATAGGTAGGAACACTGAAGCTTTCTTT. It encodes CASPREIGRNTEAFF. Filled out from reference TRBV28 and TRBJ1-1, the complete variable domain reads DVKVTQSSRYLVKRTGEKVFLECVQDMDHENMFWYRQDPGLGLRLIYFSYDVKMKEKGDIPEGYSVSREKKERFSLILESASTNQTSMYLCASPREIGRNTEAFFGQGTRLTVV.